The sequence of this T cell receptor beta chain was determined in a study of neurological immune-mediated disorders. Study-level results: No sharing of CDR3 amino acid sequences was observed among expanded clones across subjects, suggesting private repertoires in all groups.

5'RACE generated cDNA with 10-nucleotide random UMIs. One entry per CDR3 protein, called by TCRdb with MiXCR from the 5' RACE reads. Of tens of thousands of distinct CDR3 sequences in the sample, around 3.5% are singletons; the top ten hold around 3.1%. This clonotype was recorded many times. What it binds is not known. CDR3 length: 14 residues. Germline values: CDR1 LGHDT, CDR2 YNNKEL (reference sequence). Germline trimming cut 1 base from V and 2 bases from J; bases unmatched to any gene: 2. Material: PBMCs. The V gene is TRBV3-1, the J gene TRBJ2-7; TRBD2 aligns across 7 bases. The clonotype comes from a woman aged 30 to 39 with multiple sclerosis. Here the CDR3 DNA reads TGTGCCAGCAGCCAAGCGGGAGGCCCCTACGAGCAGTACTTC. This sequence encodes CASSQAGGPYEQYF.